These 14 T cell receptor beta chains share one sample of origin, sequenced in a study. One entry per CDR3 protein, called by TCRdb with MiXCR from the 5' RACE reads. This sample has tens of thousands of distinct CDR3 sequences, with around 28% found just once. The sequencing input was tumor-infiltrating memory CD4+ T cells sorted from the breast tumor. Described subset: memory CD4+ T cells, CD4+CD45RO+CD25-. Source of these receptors: a female donor with breast cancer.

In this sample, this clonotype turned up a few times. The V call is TRBV7-6, the J call TRBJ2-2, with TRBD2 matching 7 bases. The CDR3 extends over 16 amino acids. J lost 4 bases, V lost 1 base, and 6 bases had no gene match. Germline V lookup: CDR1 SGHVS, CDR2 FNYEAQ. The CDR3 coding sequence is TGTGCCAGCAGCTTAGAAACAGGACTAGGCACCGGGGAGCTGTTTTTT. The encoded protein is CASSLETGLGTGELFF.

This chain connects TRBV7-6 to TRBJ2-2; 9 nucleotides align to TRBD1. The CDR3 length is 15 residues. V lost 5 bases, J lost 6 bases, and 7 bases stayed unmatched. Germline lookup yields CDR1 SGHVS and CDR2 FNYEAQ. The CDR3 here is CASSQHRDRAGELFF. CDR3 sequence (DNA): TGTGCCAGCAGCCAACACCGGGACAGGGCCGGGGAGCTGTTTTTT.

The table lists this clonotype with many counts. The chain recombines TRBV4-3 with TRBJ1-1; TRBD1 is a possible D gene (6 bases). The CDR3 loop spans 14 amino acids. Germline V gene sequence: CDR1 LGHNA, CDR2 YSLEER. V was trimmed by 0 bases and J by 4 bases, leaving 9 bases between them. The CDR3 DNA reads TGCGCCAGCAGCCAAGATCTCAGGGGCACTGAAGCTTTCTTT. It translates to CASSQDLRGTEAFF.

This clonotype was counted only a few times. The chain carries TRBV12-3 or TRBV12-4 and TRBJ2-5; 8 bases fit TRBD1. The ends lost 4 bases at V and 5 bases at J; junction bases unmatched: 6. The CDR3 loop spans 14 amino acids. The CDR3 nucleotides read TGTGCCAGCAGTTCCCCAGACAGGGGCGAGACCCAGTACTTC. This gives the protein CASSSPDRGETQYF.

This clonotype was observed a handful of times. The gene calls are TRBV6-6 and TRBJ1-6, with TRBD1 as a possible D gene (6 bases). V was clipped by 8 bases and J by 8 bases, with 19 bases between them. The CDR3 has 15 amino acids. Germline V gives CDR1 MNHNY, CDR2 SVGAGI (reference sequence). CDR3: CASSRTDLLDSPLHF. The CDR3, as DNA: TGTGCCAGCTCAAGGACAGACCTTCTTGATTCACCCCTCCACTTT.

V gene TRBV7-9 combines with J gene TRBJ1-4; D possibly corresponds to TRBD1 (5 bases). The ends were cut back, 4 bases at V and 5 bases at J, with 8 bases in the middle. CDR3 length: 13 residues. Germline V gene data show CDR1 as SEHNR and CDR2 as FQNEAQ (reference sequence). CDR3 DNA: TGTGCCAGCAGCTCAGGGAGAAATGAAAAACTGTTTTTT. Translation gives CASSSGRNEKLFF.

The chain combines TRBV12-3 or TRBV12-4 with TRBJ2-7; 12 bases fit TRBD1. V gave up 8 bases and J gave up 2 bases; unmatched junction bases: 1. The CDR3 loop spans 13 amino acids. The CDR3 loop is CASGTGGPYEQYF. CDR3 nucleotide sequence: TGTGCCAGCGGGACAGGGGGCCCCTACGAGCAGTACTTC.

The J gene is TRBJ1-1, the V gene TRBV28; TRBD1 is a possible D gene (6 bases). V lost 6 bases to trimming and J lost 7 bases, with 18 bases between them. The CDR3 spans 14 residues. From germline, CDR1 is MDHEN and CDR2 SYDVKM. CDR3 region: CASSTSGTRGEAFF. DNA of the CDR3: TGTGCCAGCAGCACCTCAGGGACCAGGGGTGAAGCTTTCTTT. The full variable domain, in which reference TRBV28 and TRBJ1-1 provide the parts outside the CDR3, is DVKVTQSSRYLVKRTGEKVFLECVQDMDHENMFWYRQDPGLGLRLIYFSYDVKMKEKGDIPEGYSVSREKKERFSLILESASTNQTSMYLCASSTSGTRGEAFFGQGTRLTVV.

The J gene is TRBJ1-2, the V gene TRBV20-1; 7 nucleotides agree with TRBD1. CDR1 is DFQATT, CDR2 SNEGSKA, per germline (reference sequence). This CDR3 region has 14 residues. The ends lost 6 bases at V and 1 base at J; junction bases unmatched: 8. The CDR3 bases are TGCAGTGCCGGGGGGGACAGCTTTAACTATGGCTACACCTTC. This encodes CSAGGDSFNYGYTF.

Turning to this clonotype: Given the absence of the conserved phenylalanine or tryptophan at the CDR3 end, a read error is likely. This sequence joins TRBV5-1 and TRBJ2-3; 13 bases match TRBD2. Germline CDR1 reads SGHRS; CDR2 reads YFSETQ. CDR3 size: 17 residues. V lost 4 bases, J lost 7 bases, and 12 bases stayed unmatched. The DNA for the CDR3 is TGCGCCAGCAGCCCACAACTACTAGCGGGAGGGCCTAATACGCAGTATCTT. Its protein is CASSPQLLAGGPNTQYL.

This clonotype was found a few times. J is TRBJ1-5 and V is TRBV6-1; TRBD1 matches 7 bases. CDR3 length: 14 amino acids. Losses at the gene ends were 3 bases for V and 6 bases for J; bases not matched to a gene: 5. Germline CDR1 and CDR2: MNHNS and SASEGT. The CDR3 loop reads CASSDTRGTQPQHF. In DNA form, the CDR3 reads TGTGCCAGCAGTGACACCAGGGGGACTCAGCCCCAGCATTTT.

Remarks on this clonotype: A much larger clone differs from this one at a single base, so this may be a read error. This chain links TRBV5-1 with TRBJ1-2; the D is unclear. The V end lost 0 bases, the J end lost 4 bases, and 4 bases lay between the germline ends. Germline V gene data show CDR1 as SGHRS and CDR2 as YFSETQ. This CDR3 region has 12 residues. Here the CDR3 DNA reads TGCGCCAGCAGCTTGGAGCCCTATGGCTACACCTTC. Amino acids: CASSLEPYGYTF.

The rearrangement uses TRBV5-6 and TRBJ1-1, with no clear D. V was cut by 2 bases and J by 1 base, with 9 bases left in between. The germline V gene encodes CDR1 SGHDT and CDR2 YYEEEE. CDR3 size: 14 residues. The CDR3 nucleotides are TGTGCCAGCAGCTTTACTGATCGGAACACTGAAGCTTTCTTT. Translation: CASSFTDRNTEAFF. Using reference TRBV5-6 and TRBJ1-1 for the parts outside the CDR3, the full variable domain is DAGVTQSPTHLIKTRGQQVTLRCSPKSGHDTVSWYQQALGQGPQFIFQYYEEEERQRGNFPDRFSGHQFPNYSSELNVNALLLGDSALYLCASSFTDRNTEAFFGQGTRLTVV.

This clonotype has a handful of counts. The J gene is TRBJ1-5, the V gene TRBV12-3 or TRBV12-4; possible D gene TRBD1, 6 bases. V was shortened by 7 bases and J by 2 bases, with 21 bases between the two germline ends. The CDR3 covers 17 residues. This CDR3 reads CASTSLRDNWGNQPQHF. The CDR3 DNA reads TGTGCCAGCACTTCACTTCGGGACAATTGGGGCAATCAGCCCCAGCATTTT.